The T cell receptor beta chain described here comes from a study of T cell repertoires in cytomegalovirus infection. Study-wide results and limits: Dominating the ex vivo response were TCR beta clonotypes that were CMV-specific and HLA-C-restricted. Pooled public TCR beta family frequency picked out CMV carriers with the relevant HLA.

The length of the CDR3 is 15 residues. Trimming removed 6 bases from V and 0 bases from J, with 11 bases in between. Per the germline V gene, CDR1 is LNHDA and CDR2 is SQIVND (reference sequence). For this clonotype: Its cognate antigen is unknown.

TCRdb re-called the reads with MiXCR, one entry per CDR3 protein. The sample carries about 830,000 distinct CDR3 sequences, roughly 33% recorded once. This clonotype originated in a human donor in good health (CMV status not recorded). Some clones in this sample may be carry-over from other donors' samples. Sequencing was performed on cultured CD8+ T cells from PBMCs, taken from culture after CMV antigen stimulation. This chain connects TRBV19 to TRBJ1-4; D is undetermined. This CDR3 reads CASSAFLSTNEKLFF. The CDR3 DNA follows: TGTGCCAGTAGCGCATTCCTTTCAACTAATGAAAAACTGTTTTTT.